This T cell receptor (beta chain) was sequenced for a study of CD8+CD57+ T cells in acquired aplastic anemia. On the study more broadly: The mean DNA yield obtained from sorted CD4+ and CD8+ cells came to 3 to 4 ug. General study findings and limits: Patients and controls shared twenty-nine CD8+ CDR3 sequences. Patients versus controls showed no significant CD8+ Simpson's diversity difference.

Genomic DNA provided the template from which TCR beta VDJ and CDR3 profiles were obtained. TCRdb reprocessed the reads with MiXCR, giving one entry per CDR3 protein. The table lists over 250,000 distinct CDR3 sequences, 45% to 65% of them singletons. An expansion of CD8+CD57+ cells by flow cytometry had been shown in patients chosen for sequencing. This clonotype was seen repeatedly, ten times or more. Its antigen is not identified. With 3 bases removed from V and 4 bases from J, the gap between germline ends came to 15 bases. CDR3 length equals 14 residues. From germline, CDR1 is DFQATT and CDR2 SNEGSKA (reference sequence).

The J gene is TRBJ2-5, the V gene TRBV20-1; TRBD1 or TRBD2 may be the D gene (5 bases each). This sequence originates from a human donor with aplastic anemia. Material for sequencing was sorted CD4+, CD8+, or CD8+CD57+ T cells (not recorded which) from PBMCs. The CDR3 sequence is CSASSGTHGETQYF. CDR3 bases: TGCAGTGCTAGTTCCGGGACCCACGGAGAGACCCAGTACTTC.